This T cell receptor beta chain was observed in a study of blood T cell repertoires in COVID-19. This clone was counted a few times. The method was immunoSEQ multiplex PCR; TCRdb's version includes in-frame clones alone and lacks a portion of them. Altogether approximately 70,000 clones are present, more than 55% being singletons, with the ten largest covering roughly 50%. Germline V lookup: CDR1 SGHTA, CDR2 FQGNSA. Trimming took 1 base from V and 2 from J; bases not matched to a gene: 8. The CDR3 is made up of 16 amino acids. The source of this sequence is a woman in her fifties or sixties who had been exposed to COVID-19. The specimen sequenced was PBMCs or T cells enriched from blood (not recorded which). The chain combines TRBV7-2 with TRBJ2-7; 7 nucleotides align to TRBD2. The CDR3 loop reads CASSLGGGAGTYEQYF. Here the CDR3 DNA reads TGTGCCAGCAGCTTAGGAGGCGGAGCGGGAACCTACGAGCAGTACTTC.